One and the same sample provided the 15 T cell receptor beta chains below, sequenced in a study of blood T cell repertoires in COVID-19. Only in-frame clones appear in the TCRdb table, and some are missing; sequencing was by immunoSEQ multiplex PCR. The data hold about 140,000 clones, with 75% to 90% observed a single time. Material for sequencing was peripheral blood. These receptors all stem from a woman between 45 and 65 years old with acute or convalescent COVID-19.

The gene calls are TRBV20-1 and TRBJ2-1; TRBD2 might be the D (6 bases). Germline V gives CDR1 DFQATT, CDR2 SNEGSKA (reference sequence). Deletions cut 3 bases from V and 6 bases from J, with 9 bases between. The CDR3 sequence is 12 residues long. The chain's CDR3 is CSASYGGNEQFF. The CDR3, as DNA: TGCAGTGCTAGTTACGGGGGCAATGAGCAGTTCTTC.

V and J are TRBV30 and TRBJ1-1; no clear D gene. The CDR3 sequence is 14 residues long. Germline CDR1 GTSNPN, CDR2 SVGIG (reference sequence). V was clipped by 0 bases and J by 0 bases, with 8 bases between them. The CDR3 DNA follows: TGTGCCTGGAGTGTATCGGTCATGAACACTGAAGCTTTCTTT. This sequence encodes CAWSVSVMNTEAFF.

The chain joins TRBV19 to TRBJ2-7, with a weak D call TRBD1 (6 bases). The V end was cut by 5 bases, the J end by 3 bases, with 11 bases between. The CDR3 runs 13 residues. CDR1 LNHDA and CDR2 SQIVND come from the germline V gene (reference sequence). Here the CDR3 DNA reads TGTGCCAGTAGTGCCAGGGGTGGCTACGAGCAGTACTTC. Amino acid sequence: CASSARGGYEQYF.

This chain joins TRBV6-1 and TRBJ2-2; 9 bases agree with TRBD2. Germline CDR1 is MNHNS and CDR2 is SASEGT. The CDR3 extends over 17 amino acids. The trim removed 3 bases at V and 1 base at J, leaving 6 bases unmatched. DNA of the CDR3: TGTGCCAGCAGTGATTTGCGGGGGGGCCGGAACACCGGGGAGCTGTTTTTT. Protein: CASSDLRGGRNTGELFF.

The chain employs TRBV28 and TRBJ2-7; TRBD1 agrees at 9 bases. The CDR3 sequence is 13 residues long. After removal of 11 bases from V and 2 bases from J, the junction contained 7 bases not matched to a gene. Germline V gene lookup returns CDR1 MDHEN and CDR2 SYDVKM. CDR3 in DNA: TGTGCCTGTACAGGGGGCCCGCCCTACGAGCAGTACTTC. Translation: CACTGGPPYEQYF.

The genes are TRBV6-5 and TRBJ2-3; D is perhaps TRBD1 (5 bases). Germline CDR1 and CDR2: MNHEY and SVGAGI. V was clipped by 6 bases and J by 2 bases, with 6 bases between them. The CDR3 covers 12 residues. Written as DNA, the CDR3 is TGTGCCAGCAGGGGGCCCACAGATACGCAGTATTTT. It is translated as CASRGPTDTQYF.

This clone appeared once. This sequence joins TRBV6-6 and TRBJ2-3, with D possibly being TRBD1 (6 bases). CDR1 is MNHNY and CDR2 is SVGAGI in the germline V gene (reference sequence). Trimming shortened V by 5 bases and J by 4 bases, and 13 bases separated the two germline ends. CDR3 length: 14 amino acids. CDR3 region: CASSGQGSADTQYF. CDR3 in DNA: TGTGCCAGCAGTGGGCAGGGGTCCGCAGATACGCAGTATTTT.

CDR3 residues: CASTYLQGGYGYTF. In DNA, the CDR3 is TGTGCCAGCACCTATCTACAGGGGGGATATGGCTACACCTTC. The chain couples TRBV6-5 to TRBJ1-2, with 8 bases lining up with TRBD1. Germline lookup yields CDR1 MNHEY and CDR2 SVGAGI. J lost 5 bases, V lost 7 bases, and 9 bases had no gene match. The CDR3 is 14 amino acids.

This chain uses TRBV3-1 (or the pseudogene TRBV3-2) with TRBJ2-2; 7 bases map to TRBD2. The germline gives CDR1 LGHDT, CDR2 YNNKEL (reference sequence). V shed 1 base, J shed 2 bases, and the junction held 7 bases outside the gene matches. There are 17 residues in the CDR3. The CDR3 protein is CASSQARTSGNTGELFF. As DNA, the CDR3 is TGTGCCAGCAGCCAAGCCCGGACTAGTGGTAACACCGGGGAGCTGTTTTTT.

J is TRBJ1-5 and V is TRBV9; D is unresolved. Germline CDR1 is SGDLS and CDR2 is YYNGEE. This CDR3 is built from 14 residues. The germline V and J ends were trimmed by 4 bases and 0 bases, with 8 bases remaining between them. In DNA form, the CDR3 reads TGTGCCAGCAGCCCTACAGATAGCAATCAGCCCCAGCATTTT. It specifies CASSPTDSNQPQHF.

V is TRBV13 and J is TRBJ1-2, with 8 bases that match TRBD1. Germline V gene sequence: CDR1 PRHDT, CDR2 FYEKMQ (reference sequence). Germline trimming cut 4 bases from V and 8 bases from J; bases unmatched to any gene: 6. This CDR3 spans 13 amino acids. Here the CDR3 DNA reads TGTGCCAGCAGCTCGGGACAGGTCTTGGGCTACACCTTC. Protein product: CASSSGQVLGYTF.

The chain has TRBV29-1 and TRBJ2-7; D gene uncertain. Germline V gives CDR1 SQVTM, CDR2 ANQGSEA. Trimming took off 7 bases at V and 3 bases at J, with 16 bases between the two ends. CDR3 length: 13 amino acids. CDR3 sequence reads: CSADGNMIYEQYF. The CDR3 DNA reads as TGCAGCGCTGATGGCAATATGATCTACGAGCAGTACTTC.

The rearrangement joins TRBV7-9 to TRBJ2-7; TRBD1 might be the D (6 bases). Trimming stripped 5 bases from V and 5 bases from J, with 16 bases between. Germline lookup yields CDR1 SEHNR and CDR2 FQNEAQ (reference sequence). The CDR3 is 14 residues long. CDR3 amino acids: CASSGPQQGNEQYF. Written as DNA, the CDR3 is TGTGCCAGCAGCGGACCCCAGCAGGGGAACGAGCAGTACTTC.

This chain uses TRBV6-5 with TRBJ2-7; 10 bases are a match to TRBD1. The germline V gene encodes CDR1 MNHEY and CDR2 SVGAGI. The CDR3 loop spans 16 amino acids. The V segment lost 3 bases and the J segment 6 bases; nucleotides outside the gene matches: 11. The CDR3 reads CASSYGTGARLGEQYF. DNA for the CDR3: TGTGCCAGCAGTTATGGGACAGGGGCCCGGTTGGGCGAGCAGTACTTC.

The rearrangement joins TRBV6-5 to TRBJ2-5, with D perhaps TRBD1 (6 bases). Deletions cut 6 bases from V and 1 base from J, with 9 bases between. Germline CDR1 is MNHEY and CDR2 is SVGAGI. This CDR3 spans 13 amino acids. CDR3: CASRQGGQETQYF. The DNA of the CDR3 is TGTGCCAGCAGACAAGGGGGCCAAGAGACCCAGTACTTC.